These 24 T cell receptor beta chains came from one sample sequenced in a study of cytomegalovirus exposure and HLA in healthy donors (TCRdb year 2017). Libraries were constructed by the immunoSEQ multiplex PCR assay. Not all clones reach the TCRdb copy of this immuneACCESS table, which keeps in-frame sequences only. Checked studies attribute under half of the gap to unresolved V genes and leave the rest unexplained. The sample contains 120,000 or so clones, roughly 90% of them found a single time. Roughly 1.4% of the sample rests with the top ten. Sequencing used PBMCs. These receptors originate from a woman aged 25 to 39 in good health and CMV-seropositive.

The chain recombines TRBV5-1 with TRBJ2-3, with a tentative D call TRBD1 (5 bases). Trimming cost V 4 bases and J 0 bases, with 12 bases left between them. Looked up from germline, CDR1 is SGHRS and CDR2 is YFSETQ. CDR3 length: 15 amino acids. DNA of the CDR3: TGCGCCAGCAGCGCACGGACACCTAGCACAGATACGCAGTATTTT. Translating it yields CASSARTPSTDTQYF.

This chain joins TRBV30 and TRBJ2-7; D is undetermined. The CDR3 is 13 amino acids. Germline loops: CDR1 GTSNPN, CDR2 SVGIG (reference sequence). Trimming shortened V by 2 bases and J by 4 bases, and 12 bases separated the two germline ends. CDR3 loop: CAWSSGSRYEQYF. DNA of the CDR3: TGTGCCTGGAGTTCAGGCAGTCGGTACGAGCAGTACTTC.

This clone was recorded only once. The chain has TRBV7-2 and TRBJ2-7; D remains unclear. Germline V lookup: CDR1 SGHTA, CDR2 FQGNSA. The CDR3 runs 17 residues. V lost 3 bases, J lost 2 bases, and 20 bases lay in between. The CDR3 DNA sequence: TGTGCCAGCAGCTTCCGCCAGTCCGTTGGCCTTACCTACGAGCAGTACTTC. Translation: CASSFRQSVGLTYEQYF.

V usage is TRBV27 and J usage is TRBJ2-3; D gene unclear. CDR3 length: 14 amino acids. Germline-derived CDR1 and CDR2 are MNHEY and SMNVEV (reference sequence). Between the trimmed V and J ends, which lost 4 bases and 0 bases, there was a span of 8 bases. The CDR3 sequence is CASSSETSTDTQYF. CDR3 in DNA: TGTGCCAGCAGTTCCGAGACTAGCACAGATACGCAGTATTTT.

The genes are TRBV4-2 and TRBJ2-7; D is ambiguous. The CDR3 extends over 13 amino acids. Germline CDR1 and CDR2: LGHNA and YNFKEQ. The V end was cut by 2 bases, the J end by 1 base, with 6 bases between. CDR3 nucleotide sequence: TGTGCCAGCAGCCAACAAACTTCCTACGAGCAGTACTTC. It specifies CASSQQTSYEQYF.

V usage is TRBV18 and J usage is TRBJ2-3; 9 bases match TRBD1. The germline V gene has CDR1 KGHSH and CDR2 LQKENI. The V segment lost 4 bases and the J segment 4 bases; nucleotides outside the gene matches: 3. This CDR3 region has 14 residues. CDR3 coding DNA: TGTGCCAGCTCACAAGGGACAGGGCCAGATACGCAGTATTTT. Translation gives CASSQGTGPDTQYF. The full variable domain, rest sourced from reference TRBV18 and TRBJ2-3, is NAGVMQNPRHLVRRRGQEARLRCSPMKGHSHVYWYRQLPEEGLKFMVYLQKENIIDESGMPKERFSAEFPKEGPSILRIQQVVRGDSAAYFCASSQGTGPDTQYFGPGTRLTVL.

CDR3 amino acids: CASSPKTGSYEQYF. CDR3 nucleotide sequence: TGCGCCAGCAGCCCAAAGACAGGGAGCTACGAGCAGTACTTC. The chain combines TRBV4-1 with TRBJ2-7, with TRBD1 identical over 7 bases. This CDR3 contains 14 residues. Germline CDR1 is MGHRA and CDR2 is YSYEKL. V shed 4 bases, J shed 3 bases, and the junction held 6 bases outside the gene matches.

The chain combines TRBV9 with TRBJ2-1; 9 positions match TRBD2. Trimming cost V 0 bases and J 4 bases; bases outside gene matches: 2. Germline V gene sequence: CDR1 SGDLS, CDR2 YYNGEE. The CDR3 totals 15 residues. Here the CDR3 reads CASSVVAGEYNEQFF. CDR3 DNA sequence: TGTGCCAGCAGCGTAGTAGCGGGAGAGTACAATGAGCAGTTCTTC.

The CDR3 coding sequence is TGTGCCAGCAGCTTAGCGCCAGCGGGGCAAGAGACCCAGTACTTC. Protein product: CASSLAPAGQETQYF. The chain carries TRBV7-2 and TRBJ2-5, with 7 bases fitting TRBD2. The CDR3 spans 15 residues. Germline V gives CDR1 SGHTA, CDR2 FQGNSA. V dropped 0 bases and J dropped 2; count of bases not matched to a gene: 3. The full variable domain, its missing parts supplied by reference TRBV7-2 and TRBJ2-5, is GAGVSQSPSNKVTEKGKDVELRCDPISGHTALYWYRQSLGQGLEFLIYFQGNSAPDKSGLPSDRFSAERTGGSVSTLTIQRTQQEDSAVYLCASSLAPAGQETQYFGPGTRLLVL.

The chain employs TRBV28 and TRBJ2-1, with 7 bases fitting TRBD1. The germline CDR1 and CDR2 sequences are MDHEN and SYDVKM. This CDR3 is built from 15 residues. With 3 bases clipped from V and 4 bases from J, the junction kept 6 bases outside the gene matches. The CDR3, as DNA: TGTGCCAGCAGTTTGACAGGGCGTCAATACAATGAGCAGTTCTTC. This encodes CASSLTGRQYNEQFF.

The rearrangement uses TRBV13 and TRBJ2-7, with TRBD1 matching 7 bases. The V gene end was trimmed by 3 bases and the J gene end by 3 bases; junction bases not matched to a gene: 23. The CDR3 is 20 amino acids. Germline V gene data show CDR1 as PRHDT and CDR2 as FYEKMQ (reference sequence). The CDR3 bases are TGTGCCAGCAGCTTCATTGACCCCCGGGACAGAGGTGCCGATGACTACGAGCAGTACTTC. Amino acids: CASSFIDPRDRGADDYEQYF.

The CDR3 coding sequence is TGTGCCACCAGCAGAGATCCCGGCAGGCTTAGCAATCAGCCCCAGCATTTT. Its protein is CATSRDPGRLSNQPQHF. The V and J genes are TRBV15 and TRBJ1-5; D unclear. This CDR3 spans 17 amino acids. Trimming pared 0 bases from V and 0 bases from J, leaving 12 bases between. CDR1 and CDR2 (germline): LNHNV, YYDKDF (reference sequence).

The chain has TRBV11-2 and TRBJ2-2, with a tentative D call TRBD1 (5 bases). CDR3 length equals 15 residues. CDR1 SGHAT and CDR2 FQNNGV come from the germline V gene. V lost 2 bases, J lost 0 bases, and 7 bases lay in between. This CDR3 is CASSLRGSNTGELFF. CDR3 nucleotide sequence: TGTGCCAGCAGCTTAAGGGGCTCGAACACCGGGGAGCTGTTTTTT. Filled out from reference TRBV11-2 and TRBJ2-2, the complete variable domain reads EAGVAQSPRYKIIEKRQSVAFWCNPISGHATLYWYQQILGQGPKLLIQFQNNGVVDDSQLPKDRFSAERLKGVDSTLKIQPAKLEDSAVYLCASSLRGSNTGELFFGEGSRLTVL.

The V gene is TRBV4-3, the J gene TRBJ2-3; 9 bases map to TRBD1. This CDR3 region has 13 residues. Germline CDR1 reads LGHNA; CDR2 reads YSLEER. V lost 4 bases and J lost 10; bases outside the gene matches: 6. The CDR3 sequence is CASSLGQGIAQYF. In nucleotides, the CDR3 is TGCGCCAGCAGCCTGGGACAGGGAATCGCGCAGTATTTT.

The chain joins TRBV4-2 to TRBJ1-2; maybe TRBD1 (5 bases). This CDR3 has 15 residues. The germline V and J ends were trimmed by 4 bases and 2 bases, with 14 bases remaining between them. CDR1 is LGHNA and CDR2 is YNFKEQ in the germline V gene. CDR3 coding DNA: TGTGCCAGCAGCCTAGCACGGACATCAAACTATGGCTACACCTTC. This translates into CASSLARTSNYGYTF.

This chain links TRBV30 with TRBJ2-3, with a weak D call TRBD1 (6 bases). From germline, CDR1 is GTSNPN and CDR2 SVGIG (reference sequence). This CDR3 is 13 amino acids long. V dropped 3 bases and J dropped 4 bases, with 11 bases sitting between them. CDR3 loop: CAWRSRGADTQYF. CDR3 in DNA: TGTGCCTGGAGGTCCAGGGGTGCAGATACGCAGTATTTT.

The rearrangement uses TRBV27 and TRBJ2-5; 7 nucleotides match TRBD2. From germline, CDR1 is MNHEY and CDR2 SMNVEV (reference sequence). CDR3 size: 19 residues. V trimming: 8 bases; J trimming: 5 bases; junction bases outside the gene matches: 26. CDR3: CASLKSGLVGPIRGETQYF. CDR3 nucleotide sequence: TGTGCCAGCTTGAAATCCGGACTAGTTGGTCCCATCCGAGGTGAGACCCAGTACTTC.

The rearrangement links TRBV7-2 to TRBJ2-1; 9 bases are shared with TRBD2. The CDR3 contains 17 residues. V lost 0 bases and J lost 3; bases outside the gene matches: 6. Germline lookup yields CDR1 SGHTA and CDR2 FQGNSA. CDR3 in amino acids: CASSLALSAGGYNEQFF. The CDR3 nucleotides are TGTGCCAGCAGCTTAGCGCTTTCAGCGGGAGGCTACAATGAGCAGTTCTTC.

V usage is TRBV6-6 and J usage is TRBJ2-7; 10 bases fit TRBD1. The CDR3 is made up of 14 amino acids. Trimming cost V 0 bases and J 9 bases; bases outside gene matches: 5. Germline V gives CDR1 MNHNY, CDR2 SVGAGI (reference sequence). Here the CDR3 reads CASSYSGTGALQYF. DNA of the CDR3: TGTGCCAGCAGTTACTCCGGGACAGGGGCGTTGCAGTACTTC.

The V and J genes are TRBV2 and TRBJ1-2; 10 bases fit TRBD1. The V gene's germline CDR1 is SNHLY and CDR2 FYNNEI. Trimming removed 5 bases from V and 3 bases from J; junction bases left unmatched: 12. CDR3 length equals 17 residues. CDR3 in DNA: TGTGCCAGCAGTTTCAAGGGACAGGGGATTTTTGACTATGGCTACACCTTC. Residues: CASSFKGQGIFDYGYTF. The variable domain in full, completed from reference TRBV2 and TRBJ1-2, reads EPEVTQTPSHQVTQMGQEVILRCVPISNHLYFYWYRQILGQKVEFLVSFYNNEISEKSEIFDDQFSVERPDGSNFTLKIRSTKLEDSAMYFCASSFKGQGIFDYGYTFGSGTRLTVV.

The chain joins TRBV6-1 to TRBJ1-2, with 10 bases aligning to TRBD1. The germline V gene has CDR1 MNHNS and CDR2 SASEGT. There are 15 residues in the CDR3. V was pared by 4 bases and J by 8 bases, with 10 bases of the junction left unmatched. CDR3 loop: CASSGDRQGAGGYTF. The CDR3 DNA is TGTGCCAGCAGTGGCGACAGACAGGGGGCAGGGGGCTACACCTTC.

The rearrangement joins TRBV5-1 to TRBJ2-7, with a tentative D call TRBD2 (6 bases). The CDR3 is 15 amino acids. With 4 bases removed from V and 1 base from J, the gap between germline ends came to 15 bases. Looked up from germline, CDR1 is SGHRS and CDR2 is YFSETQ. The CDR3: CASSEGTARSYEQYF. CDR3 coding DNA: TGCGCCAGCAGCGAAGGGACTGCTAGATCCTACGAGCAGTACTTC.

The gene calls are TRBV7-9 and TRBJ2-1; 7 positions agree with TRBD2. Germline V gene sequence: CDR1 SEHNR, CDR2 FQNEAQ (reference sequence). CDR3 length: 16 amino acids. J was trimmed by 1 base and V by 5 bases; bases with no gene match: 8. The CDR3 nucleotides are TGTGCCAGCAGCCTAAATAGCGGGCCGTCCTACAATGAGCAGTTCTTC. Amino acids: CASSLNSGPSYNEQFF.

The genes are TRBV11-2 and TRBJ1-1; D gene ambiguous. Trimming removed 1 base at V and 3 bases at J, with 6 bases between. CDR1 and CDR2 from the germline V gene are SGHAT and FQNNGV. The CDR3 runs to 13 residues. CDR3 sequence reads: CASSLVPDTEAFF. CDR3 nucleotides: TGTGCCAGCAGCTTAGTTCCGGACACTGAAGCTTTCTTT.